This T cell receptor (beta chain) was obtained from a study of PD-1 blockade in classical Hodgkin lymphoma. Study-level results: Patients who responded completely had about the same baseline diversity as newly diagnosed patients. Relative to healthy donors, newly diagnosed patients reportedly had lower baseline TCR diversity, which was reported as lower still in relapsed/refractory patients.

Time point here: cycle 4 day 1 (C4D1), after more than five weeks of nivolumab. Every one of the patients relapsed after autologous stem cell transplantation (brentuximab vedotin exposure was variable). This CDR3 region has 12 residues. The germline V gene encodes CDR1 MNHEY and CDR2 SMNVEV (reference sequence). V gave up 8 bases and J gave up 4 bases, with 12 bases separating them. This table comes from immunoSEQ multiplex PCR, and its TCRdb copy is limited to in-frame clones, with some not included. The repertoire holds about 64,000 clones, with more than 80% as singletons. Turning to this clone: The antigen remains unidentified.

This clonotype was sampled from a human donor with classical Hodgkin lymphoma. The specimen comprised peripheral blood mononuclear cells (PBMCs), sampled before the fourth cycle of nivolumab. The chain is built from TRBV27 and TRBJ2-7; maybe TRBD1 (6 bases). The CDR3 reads CASQGLGYEQYF. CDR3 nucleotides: TGTGCCAGCCAGGGGTTAGGGTACGAGCAGTACTTC.